A few counts support the clone carrying this T cell receptor (beta chain). The sample belongs to a study of blood T cell repertoires in COVID-19. Study-wide context: Spain, Italy and the United States supplied samples that represented acute and convalescent COVID-19. Sources were T cells, B-cell-depleted T cells, or PBMCs; the material itself was cDNA or gDNA.

Original handling: Reference gene primer amplification gave estimated nucleated cell counts. The protocol was immunoSEQ multiplex PCR, while the TCRdb copy is restricted to in-frame clones and leaves out a portion. That table gives V, J and clone size, and the DNA gave D and trimming. The sample has roughly 140,000 clones, around 78% seen once. Trimming pared 1 base from V and 7 bases from J, leaving 8 bases between. The CDR3 is 13 residues long. In germline, CDR1 is MNHEY, CDR2 SMNVEV (reference sequence). The TCR was taken from a woman aged 60-75 years with acute or convalescent COVID-19. Material for sequencing was peripheral blood. The chain recombines TRBV27 with TRBJ2-1; TRBD2 is a possible D gene (6 bases). DNA of the CDR3: TGTGCCAGCAGTTTATACGGGAGTAATGAGCAGTTCTTC. It specifies CASSLYGSNEQFF.